The 13 T cell receptor beta chains below come from one sample, sequenced in a study of blood T cell repertoires in COVID-19. Method: immunoSEQ multiplex PCR; TCRdb's copy keeps in-frame clones and lacks some. The table includes 220,000 or so clones, roughly four fifths detected once. The material sequenced was peripheral blood. These receptor sequences come from an elderly woman with acute or convalescent COVID-19.

V is TRBV6-5 and J is TRBJ2-7; TRBD2 agrees at 9 bases. The CDR3 length is 13 residues. The germline V gene has CDR1 MNHEY and CDR2 SVGAGI. J gave up 6 bases and V 7 bases, and 7 bases lay outside the gene matches. CDR3 DNA: TGTGCCAGCACTAAGCGGGAGGTAGGCGAGCAGTACTTC. Translated: CASTKREVGEQYF.

The chain joins TRBV9 to TRBJ2-5, with 13 bases fitting TRBD2. CDR3 length: 16 residues. V lost 4 bases and J lost 5; bases outside the gene matches: 8. CDR1 is SGDLS and CDR2 is YYNGEE in the germline V gene. The CDR3 sequence: CASSPGLAGEGETQYF. The CDR3 bases are TGTGCCAGCAGCCCTGGACTAGCGGGAGAAGGCGAGACCCAGTACTTC.

The chain carries TRBV14 and TRBJ2-5, with 9 bases that match TRBD2. Germline V lookup: CDR1 SGHDN, CDR2 FVKESK. CDR3 length equals 16 residues. J was trimmed by 5 bases and V by 4 bases; bases with no gene match: 11. The CDR3 DNA follows: TGTGCCAGCAGCCCTGGGTCCTTAGCGGGAGCCGAGACCCAGTACTTC. Translation gives CASSPGSLAGAETQYF.

The table lists this clone with a count of one. J is TRBJ1-1 and V is TRBV7-2; 10 bases map to TRBD1. Germline lookup yields CDR1 SGHTA and CDR2 FQGNSA. The CDR3 is 14 amino acids. The junction had 5 bases not matched to a gene; V was cut back by 1 base and J by 9 bases. The CDR3 region is CASSLDPGQGQAFF. For the CDR3, the DNA is TGTGCCAGCAGCTTAGATCCGGGACAGGGGCAAGCTTTCTTT.

The gene calls are TRBV6-6 and TRBJ1-2, with D possibly TRBD1 on 5 matching bases. Per the germline V gene, CDR1 is MNHNY and CDR2 is SVGAGI (reference sequence). Between the trimmed V and J ends, which lost 6 bases and 8 bases, there was a span of 13 bases. The CDR3 has 12 amino acids. This chain's CDR3 is CASSQGPGGYTF. The CDR3 DNA follows: TGTGCCAGCAGCCAGGGCCCAGGGGGCTACACCTTC.

The chain is built from TRBV10-2 and TRBJ2-1, with 10 bases fitting TRBD2. This CDR3 spans 16 amino acids. The V and J ends lost 5 bases and 7 bases, in that order; junction bases with no gene match: 11. CDR1 is WSHSY, CDR2 SAAADI, per germline. CDR3 sequence: CASSPPGSSGGNEQFF. In DNA form, the CDR3 reads TGCGCCAGCAGTCCCCCGGGTTCTAGCGGGGGTAATGAGCAGTTCTTC.

The rearrangement uses TRBV5-1 and TRBJ2-3; TRBD2 aligns across 13 bases. From germline, CDR1 is SGHRS and CDR2 YFSETQ. V dropped 2 bases and J dropped 4; count of bases not matched to a gene: 4. The CDR3 runs 16 residues. CDR3 nucleotides: TGCGCCAGCAGCTTTACTAGCGGGGGGGCCTCAGATACGCAGTATTTT. Protein: CASSFTSGGASDTQYF.

This rearrangement joins TRBV19 to TRBJ1-3; TRBD1 agrees at 8 bases. The CDR3 spans 16 residues. V lost 6 bases, J lost 2 bases, and 9 bases stayed unmatched. Germline values: CDR1 LNHDA, CDR2 SQIVND (reference sequence). CDR3 region: CASSTRTGSTGNTIYF. The CDR3, as DNA: TGTGCCAGTAGCACGCGGACAGGGTCCACTGGAAACACCATATATTTT.

V gene TRBV7-8 combines with J gene TRBJ2-6, with D maybe TRBD1 (6 bases). With 8 bases removed from V and 0 bases from J, the gap between germline ends came to 20 bases. Looked up from germline, CDR1 is SGHVS and CDR2 is FQNEAQ. The CDR3 sequence is 18 residues long. CDR3 in DNA: TGTGCCAGCGCTCCAAGCAGGGTGGGGGCCTCTGGGGCCAACGTCCTGACTTTC. Protein product: CASAPSRVGASGANVLTF.

The rearrangement joins TRBV28 to TRBJ1-2; D unresolved. Germline loops: CDR1 MDHEN, CDR2 SYDVKM. The length of the CDR3 is 13 residues. V lost 4 bases and J 2 bases, leaving 8 bases between the germline ends. As DNA, the CDR3 is TGTGCCAGCAGTTATGGCCCAAACTATGGCTACACCTTC. It is translated as CASSYGPNYGYTF.

CDR3 loop: CASSSIASGVQETQYF. Written as DNA, the CDR3 is TGCGCCAGCAGCTCGATTGCTAGCGGAGTGCAAGAGACCCAGTACTTC. The chain is built from TRBV5-1 and TRBJ2-5, with 7 positions matching TRBD2. Germline CDR1 reads SGHRS; CDR2 reads YFSETQ. The CDR3 totals 16 residues. V trimming: 3 bases; J trimming: 2 bases; junction bases outside the gene matches: 10.

V and J are TRBV28 and TRBJ2-3; the match to TRBD1 covers 8 bases. This CDR3 contains 16 residues. The V gene's germline CDR1 is MDHEN and CDR2 SYDVKM. V lost 7 bases and J lost 1; bases outside the gene matches: 10. CDR3 loop: CASTPVQGARTDTQYF. The CDR3 DNA sequence: TGTGCCAGCACTCCCGTTCAGGGGGCGCGCACAGATACGCAGTATTTT.

The rearrangement joins TRBV6-1 to TRBJ2-4; 7 positions match TRBD1. V lost 4 bases, J lost 7 bases, and 19 bases stayed unmatched. Germline lookup yields CDR1 MNHNS and CDR2 SASEGT. The CDR3 covers 18 residues. This CDR3 reads CASSVSIGGVRGKNIQYF. The CDR3 DNA follows: TGTGCCAGCAGTGTATCTATAGGGGGCGTTCGCGGTAAGAACATTCAGTACTTC.